This T cell receptor (beta chain) is drawn from a study of CD8 T cells in Susac syndrome. In its sample, this clonotype was seen once. This CDR3 spans 15 amino acids. V lost 6 bases, J lost 4 bases, and 3 bases stayed unmatched. Random hexamers were used to reverse transcribe 0.5 to 1 ug of RNA. TCRdb re-analysed the immunoSEQ multiplex PCR reads in MiXCR, keeping a single row per CDR3 protein. Of 200,000 to 300,000 distinct CDR3 sequences listed, 90% to 96% were seen once; the top ten hold 0.08% to 0.11%. Sequencing used CD4+ T cells from PBMCs. V gene TRBV12-3 or TRBV12-4 combines with J gene TRBJ2-7, with TRBD2 matching 16 bases. The receptor's source is a human donor with Susac syndrome. CDR3 sequence (DNA): TGTGCCAGCAGCCCGGGACTAGCGGGAGGGTACGAGCAGTACTTC. This codes for CASSPGLAGGYEQYF.